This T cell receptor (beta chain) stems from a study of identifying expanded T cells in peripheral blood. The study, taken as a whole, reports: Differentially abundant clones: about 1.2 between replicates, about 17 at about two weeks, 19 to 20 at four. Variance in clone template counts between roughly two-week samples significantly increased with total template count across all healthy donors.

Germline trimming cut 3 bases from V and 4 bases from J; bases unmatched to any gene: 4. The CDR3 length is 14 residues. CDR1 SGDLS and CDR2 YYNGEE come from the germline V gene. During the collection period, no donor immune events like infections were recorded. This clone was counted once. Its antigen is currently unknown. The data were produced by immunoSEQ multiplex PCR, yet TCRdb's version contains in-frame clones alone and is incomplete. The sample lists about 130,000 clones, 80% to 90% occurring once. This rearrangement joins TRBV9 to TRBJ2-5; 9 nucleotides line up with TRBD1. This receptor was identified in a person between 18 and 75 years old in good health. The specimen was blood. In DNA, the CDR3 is TGTGCCAGCAGCGCCTGGACAGGGGCAGAGACCCAGTACTTC. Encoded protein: CASSAWTGAETQYF.